Shown below are 3 T cell receptor beta chains from a single sample sequenced in a study of CD8 T cells in Susac syndrome. RNA amounts of roughly 0.45 to 1 ug underwent reverse transcription with random hexamers. In TCRdb, the immunoSEQ multiplex PCR reads were re-called with MiXCR into one record per CDR3 protein. The profile shows over 100,000 distinct CDR3 sequences, 96% of them singletons. The material sequenced was CD4+ T cells from PBMCs. Receptors originate from a human donor with Susac syndrome.

The chain combines TRBV20-1 with TRBJ2-5; no firm D call. CDR1 and CDR2 (germline): DFQATT, SNEGSKA (reference sequence). There are 13 residues in the CDR3. V was clipped by 0 bases and J by 3 bases, with 8 bases between them. CDR3 DNA sequence: TGCAGTGCTAGAGACTCGGGCAAAGAGACCCAGTACTTC. This translates into CSARDSGKETQYF.

The chain recombines TRBV13 with TRBJ2-3; 8 bases agree with TRBD2. The CDR3 totals 17 residues. The trim removed 0 bases at V and 4 bases at J, leaving 9 bases unmatched. CDR1 is PRHDT and CDR2 is FYEKMQ in the germline V gene (reference sequence). The CDR3 DNA is TGTGCCAGCAGCTTAGGCGCCGGGACTAGAATTCCAGATACGCAGTATTTT. This translates into CASSLGAGTRIPDTQYF. The full variable domain, its missing parts supplied by reference TRBV13 and TRBJ2-3, is AAGVIQSPRHLIKEKRETATLKCYPIPRHDTVYWYQQGPGQDPQFLISFYEKMQSDKGSIPDRFSAQQFSDYHSELNMSSLELGDSALYFCASSLGAGTRIPDTQYFGPGTRLTVL.

The V call is TRBV7-3, the J call TRBJ2-5, with TRBD2 identical over 10 bases. Germline V gene data show CDR1 as SGHTA and CDR2 as FQGTGA. This CDR3 region has 16 residues. Unmatched junction bases numbered 10, after V lost 5 bases and J lost 4 bases. The CDR3 DNA sequence: TGTGCCAGCAGCCCCGCTGCTAGCGGGAGAGGAGAGACCCAGTACTTC. Translating gives CASSPAASGRGETQYF.